This T cell receptor (beta chain) is drawn from a study of shared clonotypes between healthy human individuals. Whole-study context: Used for every donor were three CD4 naive, three CD4 memory, two CD8 naive and one CD8 memory plate. General study results and limits: Shared clonotypes across all four donors exceeded non-shared ones in generation probability. Depth was large, yet rarefaction showed that sorted-subset sequencing was incomplete.

The CDR3 is made up of 18 amino acids. CDR1 is MNHNS and CDR2 is SASEGT in the germline V gene. V lost 2 bases to trimming and J lost 3 bases; unmatched junction nucleotides: 13. To note about this clone: Its target is not known.

The naive CD8 population came from CD45RO-negative cells selected for CCR7, without terminally differentiated effector memory CD45RA+ cells. Measured with immunoSEQ multiplex PCR; TCRdb has only the in-frame clones, and not every one. The sample comprises millions of clones, more than 85% of which are singletons, and 1.5% to 2% rests with the top ten. The sample was naive CD8+ T cells from PBMCs. This sequence originates from a man younger than 35 in good health. Some clones in this sample may be carry-over from other donors' samples. V gene TRBV6-1 combines with J gene TRBJ2-3; 8 nucleotides line up with TRBD1. CDR3 in amino acids: CASSESGGRTGWTDTQYF. CDR3 bases: TGTGCCAGCAGTGAATCTGGCGGCCGGACAGGGTGGACAGATACGCAGTATTTT.